This T cell receptor beta chain was recorded in a study of T-cell memory formation after mild COVID-19. Study-level information: Clusters were largely donor specific. Study-wide points: Pre-infection memory held some responding clones, suggesting pre-existing cross-reactive T cells responded. Whereas later expanders leaned CD4+, clones contracting day 15 to 85 showed a balanced CD4/CD8 makeup.

V lost 4 bases and J lost 0; bases outside the gene matches: 4. CDR3 length equals 15 residues. Germline CDR1 and CDR2: SEHNR and FQNEAQ (reference sequence). This clonotype was picked up a small number of times. Its antigen is currently unknown. TCRdb re-derived calls from the 5' RACE reads in MiXCR, one entry per CDR3 protein. The table has around 500,000 distinct CDR3 sequences, 15% to 20% seen once. The chain has TRBV7-9 and TRBJ2-7, with 9 bases matching TRBD2. Sequencing was performed on PBMCs or a T cell subset sorted from them (not recorded which). This receptor was obtained from an adult woman who had mild COVID-19 (a few samples of this study predate the infection). Cell type and time point are not known. The CDR3 DNA reads as TGTGCCAGCAGCTCGCGACTAGCGGACTCCTACGAGCAGTACTTC. Translated: CASSSRLADSYEQYF.